This T cell receptor (beta chain) was retrieved from a study of technical replicates of blood from four donors. Libraries were prepared by immunoSEQ multiplex PCR; TCRdb keeps only in-frame clonotypes and omits some of them. The table shows 50,000 to 65,000 clones, with roughly 92% occurring only once. The ends were cut back, 5 bases at V and 5 bases at J, with 7 bases in the middle. The CDR3 loop spans 12 amino acids. CDR1 and CDR2 (germline): SGHDT, YYEEEE. The V and J genes are TRBV5-6 and TRBJ2-2; the D gene is possibly TRBD2 (5 bases). The sequence was collected from a human donor in good health. Some clones in this sample may be carry-over from other donors' samples. Sequences were obtained from PBMCs. The CDR3 sequence: CASRPGTGELFF. DNA for the CDR3: TGTGCCAGCAGGCCGGGGACCGGGGAGCTGTTTTTT.